A single sample is the source of the 28 T cell receptor beta chains below, sequenced in a study of blood T cell repertoires in COVID-19. Sequencing used immunoSEQ multiplex PCR; TCRdb keeps in-frame clones, though not all of them. The repertoire consists of about 240,000 clones, with roughly four fifths occurring once and the leading ten covering more than 9.5%. The sequencing input was peripheral blood. The receptors originated from an elderly woman with acute or convalescent COVID-19.

This chain connects TRBV3-1 (or the pseudogene TRBV3-2) to TRBJ1-2, with unresolved D. V lost 0 bases to trimming and J lost 2 bases, with 10 bases between them. The CDR3 runs to 15 residues. Germline V gene data show CDR1 as LGHDT and CDR2 as YNNKEL (reference sequence). This CDR3 reads CASSQDLARNYGYTF. In DNA, the CDR3 is TGTGCCAGCAGCCAAGATCTTGCGCGAAACTATGGCTACACCTTC.

V and J are TRBV5-1 and TRBJ1-2, with a weak D call TRBD1 (5 bases). CDR1 is SGHRS and CDR2 is YFSETQ in the germline V gene. The length of the CDR3 is 14 residues. V lost 0 bases, J lost 7 bases, and 13 bases lay in between. CDR3 protein: CASSLERGTGGYTF. As DNA, the CDR3 is TGCGCCAGCAGCTTGGAACGGGGGACGGGTGGCTACACCTTC.

The rearrangement joins TRBV2 to TRBJ1-3; 7 bases line up with TRBD1. CDR3 length equals 16 residues. The germline gives CDR1 SNHLY, CDR2 FYNNEI. V lost 6 bases to trimming and J lost 4 bases; unmatched junction nucleotides: 12. In DNA form, the CDR3 reads TGTGCCAGCAGGCGACAGGGTGTAGAAGACGGAAACACCATATATTTT. This translates into CASRRQGVEDGNTIYF.

The gene calls are TRBV30 and TRBJ1-2; 9 bases align to TRBD1. J was trimmed by 8 bases and V by 5 bases; bases with no gene match: 6. Germline values: CDR1 GTSNPN, CDR2 SVGIG (reference sequence). The CDR3 has 12 amino acids. The CDR3 DNA reads as TGTGCCTGGGGGACAGGGTCGGGAGGCTACACCTTC. This codes for CAWGTGSGGYTF.

This clone appeared a single time. The chain employs TRBV27 and TRBJ1-2, with D tentatively TRBD1 (5 bases). Germline lookup yields CDR1 MNHEY and CDR2 SMNVEV (reference sequence). There are 13 residues in the CDR3. Trimming removed 2 bases at V and 4 bases at J, with 8 bases between. This CDR3 reads CASSLQGGYGYTF. Here the CDR3 DNA reads TGTGCCAGCAGTTTACAGGGAGGCTATGGCTACACCTTC.

The chain has TRBV5-4 and TRBJ2-2, with D unresolved. The CDR3 runs 15 residues. Trimming left V 4 bases short and J 0 bases short, with 10 bases between. The germline V gene encodes CDR1 SGHNT and CDR2 YYREEE (reference sequence). The CDR3 DNA sequence: TGTGCCAGCAGCCGTAGGAGCTCGAACACCGGGGAGCTGTTTTTT. Its protein product is CASSRRSSNTGELFF.

V usage is TRBV6-5 and J usage is TRBJ2-7, with 8 bases lining up with TRBD1. Germline V lookup: CDR1 MNHEY, CDR2 SVGAGI. The length of the CDR3 is 15 residues. V trimming: 4 bases; J trimming: 0 bases; junction bases outside the gene matches: 5. The DNA for the CDR3 is TGTGCCAGCAGTTCGGGACAGGCGAGCTCCTACGAGCAGTACTTC. Translation: CASSSGQASSYEQYF.

This chain connects TRBV6-6 to TRBJ1-1; D uncertain. This CDR3 has 12 amino acids. Per germline, CDR1 MNHNY and CDR2 SVGAGI (reference sequence). The V and J ends lost 4 bases and 3 bases respectively, with 6 bases between them. CDR3 sequence reads: CASSSQDTEAFF. CDR3 coding DNA: TGTGCCAGCAGTTCCCAGGACACTGAAGCTTTCTTT.

The CDR3 nucleotides are TGTGCCAGCAGCCCGACAGGGTTCGGAAATTCACCCCTCCACTTT. Residues: CASSPTGFGNSPLHF. V and J are TRBV14 and TRBJ1-6; 7 nucleotides agree with TRBD1. Germline CDR1 is SGHDN and CDR2 is FVKESK. The CDR3 runs to 15 residues. After removal of 4 bases from V and 7 bases from J, the junction contained 7 bases not matched to a gene.

CDR3 sequence (DNA): TGCGCCAGCAGCCCAGAAGGTGGCGGGGGGTCGCGGGATACGCAGTATTTT. It is translated as CASSPEGGGGSRDTQYF. V is TRBV4-1 and J is TRBJ2-3; the match to TRBD2 covers 8 bases. Germline V gene data show CDR1 as MGHRA and CDR2 as YSYEKL. Trimming removed 4 bases from V and 6 bases from J; junction bases left unmatched: 15. The CDR3 has 17 residues.

This chain uses TRBV18 with TRBJ1-5, with 7 bases identical to TRBD1. The CDR3 length is 15 residues. CDR1 and CDR2 from the germline V gene are KGHSH and LQKENI. The V gene end was trimmed by 4 bases and the J gene end by 0 bases; junction bases not matched to a gene: 3. The CDR3 region is CASSRDSNSNQPQHF. As DNA, the CDR3 is TGTGCCAGCTCACGGGACAGTAATAGCAATCAGCCCCAGCATTTT.

Concerning this clone itself: One end of the junction does not line up with germline, which may come from a read error. The chain recombines TRBV4-2 with TRBJ1-3; 7 bases are a match to TRBD1. CDR3 size: 14 residues. Germline lookup yields CDR1 LGHNA and CDR2 YNFKEQ. For the CDR3, the DNA is TGTGCCAGCAGCCTCTCTGGGGAAGGGGGCCCCATCGTCTTT. Amino acid sequence: CASSLSGEGGPIVF.

This chain uses TRBV7-9 with TRBJ2-1; tentatively, D is TRBD2 (5 bases). Germline V gene lookup returns CDR1 SEHNR and CDR2 FQNEAQ (reference sequence). Between the trimmed V and J ends, which lost 5 bases and 7 bases, there was a span of 12 bases. This CDR3 spans 13 amino acids. CDR3 nucleotide sequence: TGTGCCAGCAGCCGAGAACGGGGAAATGAGCAGTTCTTC. This codes for CASSRERGNEQFF.

V and J are TRBV6-1 and TRBJ2-2; D possibly corresponds to TRBD1 (5 bases). V lost 3 bases to trimming and J lost 5 bases, with 7 bases between them. The CDR3 is 13 residues long. Germline V gene lookup returns CDR1 MNHNS and CDR2 SASEGT. The CDR3 DNA reads as TGTGCCAGCAGTGATCAGGGAACCGGGGAGCTGTTTTTT. It is translated as CASSDQGTGELFF.

The V and J genes are TRBV19 and TRBJ2-5; maybe TRBD2 (5 bases). V dropped 7 bases and J dropped 1 base, with 13 bases sitting between them. CDR3 size: 14 residues. Germline CDR1 LNHDA, CDR2 SQIVND (reference sequence). Here the CDR3 DNA reads TGTGCCAGTACCCCGGGGTGGAGCCAAGAGACCCAGTACTTC. Amino acid sequence: CASTPGWSQETQYF.

The chain joins TRBV7-9 to TRBJ2-1; 7 bases are a match to TRBD2. The CDR3 spans 17 residues. Germline V gene sequence: CDR1 SEHNR, CDR2 FQNEAQ (reference sequence). After removal of 0 bases from V and 0 bases from J, the junction contained 5 bases not matched to a gene. CDR3 sequence: CASSLARGTSSYNEQFF. DNA of the CDR3: TGTGCCAGCAGCTTAGCGCGGGGGACCAGCTCCTACAATGAGCAGTTCTTC.

Only one count was recorded for this clone. The chain links TRBV7-8 to TRBJ1-1, with D unresolved. The CDR3 is 18 amino acids. Germline V CDR1 and CDR2: SGHVS, FQNEAQ. With 7 bases removed from V and 5 bases from J, the gap between germline ends came to 29 bases. CDR3 region: CASTSSGGKSLRATEAFF. DNA for the CDR3: TGTGCCAGCACCTCATCCGGAGGTAAATCGCTACGAGCGACTGAAGCTTTCTTT.

The V and J genes are TRBV6-6 and TRBJ1-6, with a weak D call TRBD1 (6 bases). The germline gives CDR1 MNHNY, CDR2 SVGAGI (reference sequence). The V and J ends lost 6 bases and 7 bases respectively, with 13 bases between them. This CDR3 contains 14 residues. The CDR3 is CASSPQGFNSPLHF. DNA for the CDR3: TGTGCCAGCAGCCCACAGGGTTTCAATTCACCCCTCCACTTT.

The chain recombines TRBV20-1 with TRBJ2-1; TRBD2 is a possible D gene (5 bases). The V end was cut by 3 bases, the J end by 10 bases, with 10 bases between. Germline V gene lookup returns CDR1 DFQATT and CDR2 SNEGSKA (reference sequence). The CDR3 has 11 residues. CDR3 coding DNA: TGCAGTGCTAGGGGTTCGGGGGAGCAGTTCTTC. Translated: CSARGSGEQFF.

J is TRBJ1-2 and V is TRBV2, with D perhaps TRBD1 (5 bases). The CDR3 spans 11 residues. In germline, CDR1 is SNHLY, CDR2 FYNNEI. Trimming took 8 bases from V and 4 from J, leaving 8 bases between them. CDR3 nucleotide sequence: TGTGCCAGCCGGGGGACCTATGGCTACACCTTC. Translated: CASRGTYGYTF.

The chain employs TRBV27 and TRBJ1-3; no reliable D call. CDR3 length: 13 residues. V was trimmed by 5 bases and J by 4 bases, leaving 9 bases between them. CDR1 is MNHEY and CDR2 is SMNVEV in the germline V gene (reference sequence). Here the CDR3 reads CASSPIRGNTIYF. The CDR3 region has the DNA TGTGCCAGCAGTCCAATCAGGGGAAACACCATATATTTT.

This clone was recorded only once. This chain uses TRBV28 with TRBJ1-1; the D gene is possibly TRBD1 (6 bases). V was pared by 3 bases and J by 4 bases, with 12 bases between. The CDR3 sequence is 14 residues long. The germline CDR1 and CDR2 sequences are MDHEN and SYDVKM. The CDR3 is CASSFDLGATEAFF. The CDR3 nucleotides are TGTGCCAGCAGTTTTGATTTGGGGGCCACTGAAGCTTTCTTT. The full variable domain, completed using reference TRBV28 and TRBJ1-1, is DVKVTQSSRYLVKRTGEKVFLECVQDMDHENMFWYRQDPGLGLRLIYFSYDVKMKEKGDIPEGYSVSREKKERFSLILESASTNQTSMYLCASSFDLGATEAFFGQGTRLTVV.

This chain uses TRBV4-1 with TRBJ1-5; maybe TRBD1 (5 bases). Trimming pared 1 base from V and 7 bases from J, leaving 14 bases between. The CDR3 extends over 15 amino acids. Germline lookup yields CDR1 MGHRA and CDR2 YSYEKL. The CDR3 region is CASSQGWGEGQPQHF. In DNA, the CDR3 is TGCGCCAGCAGCCAAGGATGGGGGGAGGGACAGCCCCAGCATTTT.

The rearrangement links TRBV7-2 to TRBJ2-5, with a possible D match to TRBD2 (6 bases). Germline lookup yields CDR1 SGHTA and CDR2 FQGNSA. V lost 1 base and J lost 6, with 15 bases in between. The CDR3 consists of 15 residues. The CDR3 spells CASSLEEGPGKTQYF. CDR3 nucleotide sequence: TGTGCCAGCAGCTTAGAGGAGGGACCGGGAAAGACCCAGTACTTC.

This clone showed up just a few times. The chain recombines TRBV7-8 with TRBJ1-1, with D perhaps TRBD1 (5 bases). Germline V lookup: CDR1 SGHVS, CDR2 FQNEAQ. V gave up 0 bases and J gave up 8 bases, with 13 bases separating them. The CDR3 is 14 amino acids. In DNA, the CDR3 is TGTGCCAGCAGCTTAGCATTGGTGAGGACAGAAGCTTTCTTT. Amino acid sequence: CASSLALVRTEAFF.

V is TRBV7-8 and J is TRBJ2-2; D possibly corresponds to TRBD2 (6 bases). Germline-derived CDR1 and CDR2 are SGHVS and FQNEAQ. V was pared by 5 bases and J by 0 bases, with 13 bases between. The CDR3 runs 16 residues. In DNA, the CDR3 is TGTGCCAGCAGCACCGCGGGGCCGCCGAACACCGGGGAGCTGTTTTTT. Protein product: CASSTAGPPNTGELFF. Combining the CDR3 with reference TRBV7-8 and TRBJ2-2 gives the whole variable domain GAGVSQSPRYKVAKRGQDVALRCDPISGHVSLFWYQQALGQGPEFLTYFQNEAQLDKSGLPSDRFFAERPEGSVSTLKIQRTQQEDSAVYLCASSTAGPPNTGELFFGEGSRLTVL.

The V and J genes are TRBV11-2 and TRBJ1-3; D unclear. This CDR3 contains 14 residues. The V end lost 3 bases, the J end lost 2 bases, and 8 bases lay between the germline ends. Germline V gene data show CDR1 as SGHAT and CDR2 as FQNNGV. CDR3 sequence reads: CASSLAFAGNTIYF. DNA of the CDR3: TGTGCCAGCAGCTTGGCCTTCGCTGGAAACACCATATATTTT.

This rearrangement joins TRBV28 to TRBJ1-5, with D possibly matching TRBD1 (6 bases). The CDR3 is 15 amino acids. V shed 5 bases and J shed 5 bases, with 16 bases lying between them. Germline CDR1 and CDR2: MDHEN and SYDVKM. The CDR3 spells CASSIPGRQDQPQHF. The CDR3 DNA sequence: TGTGCCAGCAGTATACCGGGACGACAGGATCAGCCCCAGCATTTT.